Listed below are T cell receptor beta chains from one sample, sequenced in a study of blood T cell repertoires in COVID-19. Produced via immunoSEQ multiplex PCR; TCRdb's table is partial and in-frame only. Of around 97,000 clones listed, roughly nine tenths are singletons. Sequenced sample: peripheral blood. Receptor source: a woman aged 55-70 years with acute or convalescent COVID-19. CDR3s include the opening cysteine and the closing phenylalanine or tryptophan. Fields, in order: CDR3 DNA, CDR3 protein, CDR3 length, D gene, J gene, V gene, clone size. The D gene is left open where the match is weak. Clone size, where shown, is once, few, many, or a class for clones that have expanded.

TGCGCCAGCAGGTCCAGGGGGGTGGACACTGAAGCTTTCTTT,CASRSRGVDTEAFF,14,TRBD1,TRBJ1-1,TRBV5-1,.
TGTGCCACCTCCCGGGGGTTCGATTCACCCCTCCACTTT,CATSRGFDSPLHF,13,.,TRBJ1-6,TRBV10-3,once
TGTGCCAGCGGGGATAGCGGGACCCTCTACAATGAGCAGTTCTTC,CASGDSGTLYNEQFF,15,TRBD2,TRBJ2-1,TRBV2,few
TGTGCCAGCGCTCGACTAGCGGGATACACAGATACGCAGTATTTT,CASARLAGYTDTQYF,15,TRBD2,TRBJ2-3,TRBV6-5,.
TGTGCCAGCAGGGACAGGGGGAAGAATGAAAAACTGTTTTTT,CASRDRGKNEKLFF,14,TRBD1,TRBJ1-4,TRBV7-9,.
TGTGCCAGCAGTAAAGCGCAGGGAGGCTATGGCTACACCTTC,CASSKAQGGYGYTF,14,.,TRBJ1-2,TRBV9,.
TGTGCCAGCAGACAGACCGGGACAGGGTCAGAGCCCCAGCATTTT,CASRQTGTGSEPQHF,15,TRBD1,TRBJ1-5,TRBV6-1,.
TGTGCCAGCAGGACCGGGACAGGGGGTAACGAGCAGTACTTC,CASRTGTGGNEQYF,14,TRBD1,TRBJ2-7,TRBV6-5,.
TGTGCCAGTAGTTATCCCTCGGGGTATGAGCAGTTCTTC,CASSYPSGYEQFF,13,.,TRBJ2-1,TRBV19,once
TGTGCCAGCAGCGATGTAGGAGGGGTTAGAGGAGAGACCCAGTACTTC,CASSDVGGVRGETQYF,16,.,TRBJ2-5,TRBV2,.
TGTGCCAGCAGTCCACAGGGGGCGACCTACAATGAGCAGTTCTTC,CASSPQGATYNEQFF,15,TRBD1,TRBJ2-1,TRBV7-9,.
TGTGCCTGGAGCGGAGCAGGGGGAATAGGAAAGACCCAGTACTTC,CAWSGAGGIGKTQYF,15,TRBD1,TRBJ2-5,TRBV30,.
TGTGCCAGCAGCTTGTCAGGGGACCGTGGAAACACCATATATTTT,CASSLSGDRGNTIYF,15,.,TRBJ1-3,TRBV11-2,few
TGCAGTGCTCACAGCAATGAGCAGTTCTTC,CSAHSNEQFF,10,.,TRBJ2-1,TRBV20-1,.
TGTGCCAGCAGTGCGGGACAGGGCACTGAAGCTTTCTTT,CASSAGQGTEAFF,13,TRBD1,TRBJ1-1,TRBV2,.
TGTGCCAGCAGGCCGACAGGGGGCTCTGGAAACACCATATATTTT,CASRPTGGSGNTIYF,15,TRBD1,TRBJ1-3,TRBV6-5,once
TGTGCCAGCAGCTTAGACCCCCACGGGAACACTGAAGCTTTCTTT,CASSLDPHGNTEAFF,15,.,TRBJ1-1,TRBV11-3,.
TGTGCCAGCAGCGCCACTAGGTCACGCGAGCAGTTCTTC,CASSATRSREQFF,13,.,TRBJ2-1,TRBV5-4,.
TGTGCCAGTAGTCCCCTCGCCGACATCACTGAAGCTTTCTTT,CASSPLADITEAFF,14,.,TRBJ1-1,TRBV19,.
TGTGCCAGCAGCCGGAGACGGGACCAAGAGACCCAGTACTTC,CASSRRRDQETQYF,14,.,TRBJ2-5,TRBV5-8,.
TGTGCCAGCAGCTATCCGGGACTAGCGGGAGGGCCATCTGGGGCCAACGTCCTGACTTTC,CASSYPGLAGGPSGANVLTF,20,TRBD2,TRBJ2-6,TRBV5-4,.
TGCGCCAGCAGTGAAACGCCGGGACTAGCGGGAGAAAGCCCTATCAATGAGCAGTTCTTC,CASSETPGLAGESPINEQFF,20,TRBD2,TRBJ2-1,TRBV10-1,.
TGTGCCAGCAGTTCGGTGGGGGGTTGGGATAATTCACCCCTCCACTTT,CASSSVGGWDNSPLHF,16,.,TRBJ1-6,TRBV28,.
TGTGCCAGCAGTTTAGGAGGCGGGGGGCGCGCTCAGCCCCAGCATTTT,CASSLGGGGRAQPQHF,16,.,TRBJ1-5,TRBV27,.
TGTGCCAGCAGTATTGGGACAGGGAGTCGAGAGACCCAGTACTTC,CASSIGTGSRETQYF,15,TRBD1,TRBJ2-5,TRBV28,.
TGTGCCATCAGTGAACAGGGGAACACTGAAGCTTTCTTT,CAISEQGNTEAFF,13,.,TRBJ1-1,TRBV10-3,once